These T cell receptor beta chains were read from a single sample in a study of radiotherapy plus CTLA-4 blockade in lung cancer. Method: immunoSEQ multiplex PCR; TCRdb's copy keeps in-frame clones and lacks some. The sample records 50,000 to 60,000 clones, under 80% being singletons. Source: peripheral blood, taken from a patient treated with radiotherapy plus ipilimumab. The receptors stem from a human donor with non-small cell lung cancer who had a complete response to radiotherapy plus ipilimumab. Each CDR3 is given with its conserved first and last residue. A D gene is named only where the DNA matches it firmly. Some rows mark clone size as missing; the rest say once, few, many or name a class of expanded clone.

V	D	J	size	CDR3	DNA
TRBV28	-	TRBJ1-1	-	CASKEGGQGTEAFF	TGTGCCAGCAAGGAGGGGGGGCAAGGCACTGAAGCTTTCTTT
TRBV19	-	TRBJ1-6	-	CASMNRERNSPLHF	TGTGCCAGTATGAACAGGGAGAGAAATTCACCCCTCCACTTT
TRBV9	TRBD1	TRBJ1-4	-	CASSDRGLNEKLFF	TGTGCCAGCAGCGACAGGGGCCTTAATGAAAAACTGTTTTTT
TRBV5-5	-	TRBJ1-1	once	CASSTPNTEAFF	TGTGCCAGCAGCACTCCCAACACTGAAGCTTTCTTT
TRBV23-1	-	TRBJ1-1	once	CASLPNDSGSTEAFF	TGCGCCAGCCTTCCGAATGACAGCGGGTCCACTGAAGCTTTCTTT
TRBV4-1	-	TRBJ2-7	-	CASSQEGPAGPRGQYF	TGCGCCAGCAGCCAAGAAGGTCCGGCGGGACCTAGGGGGCAGTACTTC
TRBV6-5	-	TRBJ1-1	-	CASSREGTEAFF	TGTGCCAGCAGTCGGGAGGGCACTGAAGCTTTCTTT
TRBV28	TRBD1	TRBJ2-1	-	CASRNQGQGALEQFF	TGTGCCAGCAGAAATCAGGGACAGGGGGCCTTGGAGCAGTTCTTC
TRBV5-1	-	TRBJ1-1	-	CASSPRTPHDTEAFF	TGCGCCAGCAGCCCTAGGACACCCCATGACACTGAAGCTTTCTTT
TRBV7-6	TRBD2	TRBJ2-5	-	CASTQSQAGTQETQYF	TGTGCCAGCACCCAATCTCAAGCGGGGACCCAAGAGACCCAGTACTTC
TRBV30	-	TRBJ1-5	-	CAWGQQANQPQHF	TGTGCCTGGGGCCAGCAGGCTAATCAGCCCCAGCATTTT
TRBV2	TRBD1	TRBJ2-5	-	CASSGTGKETQYF	TGTGCCAGCAGTGGGACAGGGAAAGAGACCCAGTACTTC
TRBV10-2	TRBD2	TRBJ2-1	once	CASSTGTSGGNEQFF	TGCGCCAGCAGTACCGGGACTAGCGGGGGGAATGAGCAGTTCTTC
TRBV9	-	TRBJ2-3	few	CASSRSDTDTQYF	TGTGCCAGCAGCCGCAGCGACACAGATACGCAGTATTTT